These T cell receptor beta chains were read from a single sample in a study of cytomegalovirus exposure and HLA in healthy donors. This table comes from immunoSEQ multiplex PCR, and its TCRdb copy is limited to in-frame clones, with some not included. The sample gives more than 95,000 clones, more than 15% of which show up once; about 3% is in the top ten. Sequenced input: PBMCs. Every receptor here comes from a female donor in good health and CMV-seropositive. CDR3s include the opening cysteine and the closing phenylalanine or tryptophan.

v_gene,j_gene,len,CDR3aa
TRBV5-1,TRBJ1-1,14,CASSLVPGSTEAFF
TRBV5-6,TRBJ1-1,14,CASRQGGRDTEAFF
TRBV18,TRBJ2-1,15,CASSPGITGQDEQFF
TRBV30,TRBJ1-4,15,CAWSRDRQSNEKLFF
TRBV18,TRBJ1-5,16,CASSPYDPRSNQPQHF
TRBV4-1,TRBJ2-1,16,CASSRLIAGGPDEQFF
TRBV6-1,TRBJ2-1,15,CASSQWSPPNNEQFF
TRBV15,TRBJ1-1,15,CATSRDGTPNTEAFF
TRBV5-1,TRBJ1-2,15,CASSLGAGVSYGYTF
TRBV6-1,TRBJ2-1,15,CASSEGAGGRDEQFF
TRBV30,TRBJ2-7,14,CAWSVGPGLTKQYF
TRBV28,TRBJ2-1,15,CASRTPGQGYNEQFF
TRBV4-3,TRBJ2-1,17,CASSQDHRREAYNEQFF
TRBV19,TRBJ2-7,14,CASSIVGPTYEQYF
TRBV11-2,TRBJ2-7,12,CASSASSYEQYF
TRBV6-5,TRBJ1-2,13,CASSYSFQRGYTF
TRBV30,TRBJ2-3,16,CAWRERRRASTDTQYF
TRBV30,TRBJ1-1,10,CAWEGAGAFF
TRBV15,TRBJ2-5,19,CATSRDREALGGAGETQYF
TRBV18,TRBJ2-7,18,CASSPNPILAGTYYEQYF
TRBV6-5,TRBJ2-7,13,CASSYGHTGEQYF
TRBV4-3,TRBJ2-7,17,CASSQDVAGVKLYEQYF
TRBV5-1,TRBJ2-7,14,CASSLIPGAYEQYF
TRBV23-1,TRBJ1-1,15,CASSQCIYRGTEAFF
TRBV6-5,TRBJ1-1,12,CASSFYGTEAFF
TRBV2,TRBJ1-1,13,CASSDRLNTEAFF
TRBV4-1,TRBJ1-3,15,CASSQAQGSGNTIYF
TRBV28,TRBJ1-1,16,CASITGDRDEGTEAFF
TRBV28,TRBJ2-7,15,CASRWGQGTYGEQYF
TRBV7-7,TRBJ2-5,13,CASSLLPQETQYF
TRBV6-5,TRBJ1-1,14,CASSYSIRGTEAFF